This T cell receptor beta chain derives from a study of cytomegalovirus exposure and HLA in healthy donors. The primer mix had 60 Vbeta and 13 Jbeta primers. Profiled with immunoSEQ multiplex PCR; TCRdb holds only in-frame clones, not every one. The sample holds over 75,000 clones, 84% seen once. Study observations and caveats: A link between a missense DCLRE1C variant and TCR beta V- and J-gene trimming emerged from a later analysis. Sequences of the TCR beta chain were said to predict the HLA-A and HLA-B alleles of most subjects accurately.

Nominal health characterized the donors when sampled, though unrecorded immune exposures were likely. Turning to this clone: Its antigen is unidentified.

V was cut by 8 bases and J by 3 bases, with 11 bases left in between. From germline, CDR1 is MDHEN and CDR2 SYDVKM. The CDR3 totals 13 residues. The chain has TRBV28 and TRBJ2-1, with unresolved D. The TCR was taken from a woman aged 45-59 years in good health and CMV-seronegative. Sequenced sample: PBMCs. The DNA for the CDR3 is TGTGCCAGCGTCTCGGGTGGCTACAATGAGCAGTTCTTC. Residues: CASVSGGYNEQFF.